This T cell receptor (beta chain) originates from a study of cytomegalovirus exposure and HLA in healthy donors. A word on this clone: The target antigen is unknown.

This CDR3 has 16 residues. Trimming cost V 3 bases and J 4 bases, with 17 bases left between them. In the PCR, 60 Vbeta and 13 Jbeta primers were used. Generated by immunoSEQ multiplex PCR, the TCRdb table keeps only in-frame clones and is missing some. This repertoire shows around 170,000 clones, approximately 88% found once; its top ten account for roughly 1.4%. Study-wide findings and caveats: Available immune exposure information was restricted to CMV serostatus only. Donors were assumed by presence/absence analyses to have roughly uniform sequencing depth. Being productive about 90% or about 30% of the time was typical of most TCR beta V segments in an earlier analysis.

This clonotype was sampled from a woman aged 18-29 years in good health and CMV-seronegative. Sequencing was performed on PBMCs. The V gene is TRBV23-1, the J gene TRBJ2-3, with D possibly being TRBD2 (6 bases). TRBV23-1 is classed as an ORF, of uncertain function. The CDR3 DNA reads TGCGCCAGCAGTCATGGACCCAGGAGGGGCGCAGATACGCAGTATTTT. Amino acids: CASSHGPRRGADTQYF.